Each of the 7 T cell receptor beta chains below was sequenced from the same sample in a study of response to subunit inactivated influenza vaccine. From the RT-PCR reads, TCRdb called clonotypes with MiXCR, one entry per CDR3 protein. The repertoire holds about 780,000 distinct CDR3 sequences, with approximately 17% as singletons. Specimen: PBMCs from blood, collected 5 to 6 days after vaccination. The origin of the receptors is a man aged 45 to 65 who received an inactivated influenza vaccine.

This clonotype was found many times. J is TRBJ2-6 and V is TRBV6-1; 7 bases are shared with TRBD1. The CDR3 length is 17 residues. Germline V gives CDR1 MNHNS, CDR2 SASEGT. V trimming: 5 bases; J trimming: 0 bases; junction bases outside the gene matches: 7. CDR3 residues: CASSPRTGFSGANVLTF. CDR3 bases: TGTGCCAGCAGTCCACGGACAGGCTTCTCTGGGGCCAACGTCCTGACTTTC.

This clonotype was recorded a few times. The CDR3 loop is CASSNSGGPNRDTQYF. As DNA, the CDR3 is TGCGCCAGCAGCAATAGCGGGGGCCCTAATAGGGATACGCAGTATTTT. The chain employs TRBV5-1 and TRBJ2-3; 9 positions agree with TRBD2. The CDR3 contains 16 residues. Looked up from germline, CDR1 is SGHRS and CDR2 is YFSETQ. The V gene end was trimmed by 4 bases and the J gene end by 6 bases; junction bases not matched to a gene: 12.

This clonotype was detected many times. V usage is TRBV4-2 and J usage is TRBJ2-7; D perhaps matches TRBD2 (6 bases). CDR1 LGHNA and CDR2 YNFKEQ come from the germline V gene. Trimming cost V 0 bases and J 0 bases, with 15 bases left between them. The CDR3 runs to 17 residues. CDR3 loop: CASSQELTSLSSYEQYF. CDR3 DNA sequence: TGTGCCAGCAGCCAAGAGTTGACTAGTCTGAGCTCCTACGAGCAGTACTTC.

V is TRBV3-1 and J is TRBJ2-1; 7 positions agree with TRBD2. Germline loops: CDR1 LGHDT, CDR2 YNNKEL (reference sequence). The V segment lost 2 bases and the J segment 2 bases; nucleotides outside the gene matches: 6. The CDR3 totals 16 residues. The CDR3, as DNA: TGTGCCAGCAGCCAAAAAGCGGGATCTACCTACAATGAGCAGTTCTTC. This gives the protein CASSQKAGSTYNEQFF.

This clonotype was recorded at least ten times. The chain is built from TRBV29-1 and TRBJ1-1; TRBD1 might be the D (6 bases). The V end was cut by 1 base, the J end by 3 bases, with 12 bases between. The CDR3 is 14 amino acids. In germline, CDR1 is SQVTM, CDR2 ANQGSEA. CDR3 coding DNA: TGCAGCGTTGAAGGGGGGACAATAGACACTGAAGCTTTCTTT. It is translated as CSVEGGTIDTEAFF.

This clonotype was detected a few times. The CDR3 sequence: CASKKTGMNTEAFF. CDR3 DNA sequence: TGTGCCAGCAAAAAGACAGGGATGAACACTGAAGCTTTCTTT. The chain is built from TRBV19 and TRBJ1-1; the match to TRBD1 covers 7 bases. CDR3 length: 14 residues. J was trimmed by 0 bases and V by 9 bases; bases with no gene match: 7. Germline V gives CDR1 LNHDA, CDR2 SQIVND (reference sequence).

This clonotype occurred once. J is TRBJ2-3 and V is TRBV19, with 10 bases matching TRBD2. The germline V gene has CDR1 LNHDA and CDR2 SQIVND (reference sequence). Losses at the gene ends were 7 bases for V and 0 bases for J; bases not matched to a gene: 22. The length of the CDR3 is 21 residues. CDR3 region: CASTSGAGTSDHQGSTDTQYF. The CDR3 DNA reads as TGTGCCAGTACCTCCGGCGCCGGGACTAGCGACCACCAGGGAAGCACAGATACGCAGTATTTT. The whole variable domain, filled in from reference TRBV19 and TRBJ2-3, reads DGGITQSPKYLFRKEGQNVTLSCEQNLNHDAMYWYRQDPGQGLRLIYYSQIVNDFQKGDIAEGYSVSREKKESFPLTVTSAQKNPTAFYLCASTSGAGTSDHQGSTDTQYFGPGTRLTVL.